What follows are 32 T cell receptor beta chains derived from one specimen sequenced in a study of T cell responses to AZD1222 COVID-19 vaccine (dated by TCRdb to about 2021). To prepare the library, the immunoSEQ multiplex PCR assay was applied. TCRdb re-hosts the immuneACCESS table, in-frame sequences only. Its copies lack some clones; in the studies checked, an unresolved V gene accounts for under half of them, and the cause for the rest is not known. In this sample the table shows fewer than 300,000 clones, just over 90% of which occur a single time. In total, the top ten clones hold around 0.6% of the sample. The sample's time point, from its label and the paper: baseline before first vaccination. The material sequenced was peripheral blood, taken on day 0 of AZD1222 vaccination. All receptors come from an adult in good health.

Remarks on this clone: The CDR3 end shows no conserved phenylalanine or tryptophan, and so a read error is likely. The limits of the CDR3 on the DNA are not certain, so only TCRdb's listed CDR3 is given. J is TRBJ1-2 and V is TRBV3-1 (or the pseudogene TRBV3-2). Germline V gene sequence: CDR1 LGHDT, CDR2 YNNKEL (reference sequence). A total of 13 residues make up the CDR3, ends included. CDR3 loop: CASSQRGDGPLVH.

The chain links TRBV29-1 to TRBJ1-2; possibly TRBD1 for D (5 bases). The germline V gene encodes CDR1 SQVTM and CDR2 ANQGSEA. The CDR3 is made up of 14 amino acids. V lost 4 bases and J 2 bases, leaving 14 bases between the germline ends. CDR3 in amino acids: CSVGGGILNYGYTF. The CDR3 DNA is TGCAGCGTTGGGGGCGGGATACTAAACTATGGCTACACCTTC.

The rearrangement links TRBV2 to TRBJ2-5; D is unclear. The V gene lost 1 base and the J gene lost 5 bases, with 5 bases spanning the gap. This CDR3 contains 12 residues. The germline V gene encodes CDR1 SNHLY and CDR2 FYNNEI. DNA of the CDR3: TGTGCCAGCAGTGAAGTAAGGGAGACCCAGTACTTC. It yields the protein CASSEVRETQYF.

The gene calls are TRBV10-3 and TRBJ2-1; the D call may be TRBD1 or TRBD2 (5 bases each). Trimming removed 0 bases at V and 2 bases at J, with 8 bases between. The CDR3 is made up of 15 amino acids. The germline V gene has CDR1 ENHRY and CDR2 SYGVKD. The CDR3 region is CAISESKGPYNEQFF. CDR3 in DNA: TGTGCCATCAGTGAGTCAAAGGGACCCTACAATGAGCAGTTCTTC.

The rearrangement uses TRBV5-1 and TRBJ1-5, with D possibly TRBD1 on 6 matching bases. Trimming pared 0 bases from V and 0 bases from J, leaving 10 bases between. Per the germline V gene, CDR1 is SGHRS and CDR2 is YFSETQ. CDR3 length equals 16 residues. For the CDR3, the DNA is TGCGCCAGCAGCTTGGGGACAGCAGATAGCAATCAGCCCCAGCATTTT. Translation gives CASSLGTADSNQPQHF.

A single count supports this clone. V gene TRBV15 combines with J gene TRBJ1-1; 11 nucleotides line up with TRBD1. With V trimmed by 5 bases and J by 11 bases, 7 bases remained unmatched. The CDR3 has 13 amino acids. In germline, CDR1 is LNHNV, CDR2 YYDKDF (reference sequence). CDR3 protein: CATSPSRDRGAFF. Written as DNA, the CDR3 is TGTGCCACCAGCCCCTCTCGGGACAGGGGGGCTTTCTTT.

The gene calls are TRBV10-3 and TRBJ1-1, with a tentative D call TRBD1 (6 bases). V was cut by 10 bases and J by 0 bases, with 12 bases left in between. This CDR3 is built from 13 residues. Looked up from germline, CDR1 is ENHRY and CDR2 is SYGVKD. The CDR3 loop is CASGGAMNTEAFF. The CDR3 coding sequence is TGTGCCAGCGGGGGCGCCATGAACACTGAAGCTTTCTTT.

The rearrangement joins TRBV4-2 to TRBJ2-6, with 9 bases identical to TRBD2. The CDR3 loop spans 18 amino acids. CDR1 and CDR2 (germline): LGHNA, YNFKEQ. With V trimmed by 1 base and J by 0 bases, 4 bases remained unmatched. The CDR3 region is CASSQAASGTSGANVLTF. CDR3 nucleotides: TGTGCCAGCAGCCAAGCGGCTAGCGGGACCTCTGGGGCCAACGTCCTGACTTTC.

The CDR3 reads CSAGGLAKDTQYF. CDR3 nucleotides: TGCAGTGCTGGTGGACTAGCGAAAGATACGCAGTATTTT. The chain uses TRBV20-1 and TRBJ2-3; 9 bases map to TRBD2. The CDR3 runs 13 residues. With 5 bases clipped from V and 5 bases from J, the junction kept 5 bases outside the gene matches. Germline-derived CDR1 and CDR2 are DFQATT and SNEGSKA (reference sequence).

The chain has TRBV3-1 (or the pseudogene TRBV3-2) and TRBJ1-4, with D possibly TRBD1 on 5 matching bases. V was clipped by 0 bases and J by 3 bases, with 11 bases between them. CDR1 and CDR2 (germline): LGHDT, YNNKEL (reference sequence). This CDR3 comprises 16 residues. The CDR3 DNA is TGTGCCAGCAGCCAAGATTGGACCAGGGCTAATGAAAAACTGTTTTTT. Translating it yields CASSQDWTRANEKLFF.

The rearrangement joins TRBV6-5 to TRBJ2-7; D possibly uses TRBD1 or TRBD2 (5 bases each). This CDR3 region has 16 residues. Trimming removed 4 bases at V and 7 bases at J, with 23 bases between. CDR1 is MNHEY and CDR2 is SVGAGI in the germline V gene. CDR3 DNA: TGTGCCAGCAGTTTACTCCCCGGGGCACCCAAGGGGGAGCAGTACTTC. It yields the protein CASSLLPGAPKGEQYF.

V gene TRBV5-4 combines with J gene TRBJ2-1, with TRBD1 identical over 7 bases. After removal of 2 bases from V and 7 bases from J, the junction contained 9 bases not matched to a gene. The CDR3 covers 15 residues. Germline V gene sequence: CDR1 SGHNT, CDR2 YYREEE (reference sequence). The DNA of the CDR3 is TGTGCCAGCAGCTTTATCGGTCCAGGGGGAAATGAGCAGTTCTTC. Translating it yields CASSFIGPGGNEQFF.

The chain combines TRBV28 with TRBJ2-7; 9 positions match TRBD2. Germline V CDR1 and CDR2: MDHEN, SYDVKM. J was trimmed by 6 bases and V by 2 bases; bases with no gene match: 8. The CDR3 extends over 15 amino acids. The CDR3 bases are TGTGCCAGCAGTTTAAAGGCTAGCGGGAATTTCGAGCAGTACTTC. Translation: CASSLKASGNFEQYF.

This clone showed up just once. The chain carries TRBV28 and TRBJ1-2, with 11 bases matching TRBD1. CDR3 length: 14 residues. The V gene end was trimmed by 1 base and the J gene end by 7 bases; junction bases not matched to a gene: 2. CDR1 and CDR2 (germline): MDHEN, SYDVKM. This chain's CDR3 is CASSLLDRGLGYTF. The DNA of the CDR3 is TGTGCCAGCAGTTTATTGGACAGGGGGCTTGGCTACACCTTC.

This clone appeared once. Written as DNA, the CDR3 is TGCGCCAGCAGCCAAGGGGACAGGGGAAACACCATATATTTT. Translating gives CASSQGDRGNTIYF. This chain uses TRBV4-1 with TRBJ1-3, with TRBD1 matching over 8 bases. CDR3 size: 14 residues. In germline, CDR1 is MGHRA, CDR2 YSYEKL. V shed 1 base and J 4 bases; nucleotides not matched to a gene: 0.

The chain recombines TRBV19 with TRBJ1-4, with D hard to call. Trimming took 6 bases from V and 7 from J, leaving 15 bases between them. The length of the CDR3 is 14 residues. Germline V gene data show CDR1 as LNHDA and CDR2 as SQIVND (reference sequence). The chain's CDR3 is CASREGIGIEKLFF. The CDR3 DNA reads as TGTGCCAGTAGGGAAGGGATAGGTATTGAAAAACTGTTTTTT.

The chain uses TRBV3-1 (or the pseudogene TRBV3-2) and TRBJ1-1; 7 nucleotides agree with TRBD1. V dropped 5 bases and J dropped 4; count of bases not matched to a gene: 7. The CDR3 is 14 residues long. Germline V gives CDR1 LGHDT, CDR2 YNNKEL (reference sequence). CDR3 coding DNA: TGTGCCAGCAGCACAACAGGGGCGTCCACTGAAGCTTTCTTT. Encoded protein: CASSTTGASTEAFF.

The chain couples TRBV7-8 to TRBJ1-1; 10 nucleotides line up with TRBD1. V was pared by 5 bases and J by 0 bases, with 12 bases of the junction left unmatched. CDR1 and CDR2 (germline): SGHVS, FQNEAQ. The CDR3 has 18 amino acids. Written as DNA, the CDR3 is TGTGCCAGCAGCCTGAGGACAGGGGGAATTATGATGAACACTGAAGCTTTCTTT. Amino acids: CASSLRTGGIMMNTEAFF.

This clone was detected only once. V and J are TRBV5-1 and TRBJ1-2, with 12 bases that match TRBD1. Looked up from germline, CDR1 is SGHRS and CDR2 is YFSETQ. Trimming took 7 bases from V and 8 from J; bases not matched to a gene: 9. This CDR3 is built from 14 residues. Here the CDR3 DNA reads TGCGCCAGCGCGACGGCCGGGACAGGGGGCGGCTACACCTTC. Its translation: CASATAGTGGGYTF.

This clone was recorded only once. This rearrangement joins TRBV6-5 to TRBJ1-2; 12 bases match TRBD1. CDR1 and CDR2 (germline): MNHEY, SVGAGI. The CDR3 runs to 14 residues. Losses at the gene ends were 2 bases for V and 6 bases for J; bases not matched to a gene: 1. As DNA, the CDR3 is TGTGCCAGCAGTTACCGGGACAGGGGGCATGGCTACACCTTC. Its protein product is CASSYRDRGHGYTF.

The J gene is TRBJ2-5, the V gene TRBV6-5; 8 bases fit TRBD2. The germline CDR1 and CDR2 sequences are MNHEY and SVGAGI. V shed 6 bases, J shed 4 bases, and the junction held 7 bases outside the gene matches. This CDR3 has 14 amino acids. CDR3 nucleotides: TGTGCCAGCAGGCCCGGGGGGGCCCGAGAGACCCAGTACTTC. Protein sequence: CASRPGGARETQYF.

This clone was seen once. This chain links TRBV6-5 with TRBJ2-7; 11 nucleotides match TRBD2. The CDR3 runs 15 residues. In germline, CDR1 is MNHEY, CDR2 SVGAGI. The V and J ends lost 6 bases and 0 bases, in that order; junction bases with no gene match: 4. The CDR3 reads CASRLSGRASYEQYF. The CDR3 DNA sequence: TGTGCCAGCAGACTTAGCGGGAGGGCCTCCTACGAGCAGTACTTC.

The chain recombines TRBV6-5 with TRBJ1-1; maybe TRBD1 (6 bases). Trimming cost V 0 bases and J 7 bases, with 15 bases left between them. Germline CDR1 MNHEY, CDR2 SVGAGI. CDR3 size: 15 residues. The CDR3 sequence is CASSYSGQNQNEAFF. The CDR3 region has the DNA TGTGCCAGCAGTTACTCAGGACAGAACCAAAATGAAGCTTTCTTT.

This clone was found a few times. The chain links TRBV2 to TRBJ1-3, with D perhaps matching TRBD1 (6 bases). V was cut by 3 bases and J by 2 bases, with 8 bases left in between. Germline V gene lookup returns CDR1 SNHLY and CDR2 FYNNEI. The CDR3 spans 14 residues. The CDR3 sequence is CASSDRTAGNTIYF. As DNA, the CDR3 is TGTGCCAGCAGTGACCGGACAGCTGGAAACACCATATATTTT.

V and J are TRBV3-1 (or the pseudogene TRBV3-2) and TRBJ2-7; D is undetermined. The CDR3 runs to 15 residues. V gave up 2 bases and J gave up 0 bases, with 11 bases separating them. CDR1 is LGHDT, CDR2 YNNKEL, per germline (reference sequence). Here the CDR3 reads CASSQQVESSYEQYF. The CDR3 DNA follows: TGTGCCAGCAGCCAACAGGTAGAAAGCTCCTACGAGCAGTACTTC.

In nucleotides, the CDR3 is TGCGCCAGCAGCCAAACTGCTGAGGGGTCGCAGTACTTC. Protein: CASSQTAEGSQYF. This chain connects TRBV5-1 to TRBJ2-7; the D gene could be TRBD1 or TRBD2 (5 bases each). Trimming left V 4 bases short and J 9 bases short, with 17 bases between. This CDR3 contains 13 residues. Germline CDR1 SGHRS, CDR2 YFSETQ.

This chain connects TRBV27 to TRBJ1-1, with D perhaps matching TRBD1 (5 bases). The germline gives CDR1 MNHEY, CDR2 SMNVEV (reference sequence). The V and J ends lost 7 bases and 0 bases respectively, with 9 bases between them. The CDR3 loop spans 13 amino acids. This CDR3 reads CASTGTVNTEAFF. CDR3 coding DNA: TGTGCCAGCACCGGGACGGTGAACACTGAAGCTTTCTTT.

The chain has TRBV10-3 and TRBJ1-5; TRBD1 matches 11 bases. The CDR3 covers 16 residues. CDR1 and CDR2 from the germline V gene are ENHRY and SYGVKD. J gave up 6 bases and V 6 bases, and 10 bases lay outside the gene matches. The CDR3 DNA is TGTGCCATCAGCCCAGTCGGACAGGGGGCCCGTCAGCCCCAGCATTTT. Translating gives CAISPVGQGARQPQHF.

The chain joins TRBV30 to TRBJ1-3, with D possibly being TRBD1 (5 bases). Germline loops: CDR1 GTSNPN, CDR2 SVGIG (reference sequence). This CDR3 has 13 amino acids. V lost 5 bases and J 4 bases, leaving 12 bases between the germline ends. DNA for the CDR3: TGTGCCTGGTCAACAGGTCCGGGAAACACCATATATTTT. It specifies CAWSTGPGNTIYF.

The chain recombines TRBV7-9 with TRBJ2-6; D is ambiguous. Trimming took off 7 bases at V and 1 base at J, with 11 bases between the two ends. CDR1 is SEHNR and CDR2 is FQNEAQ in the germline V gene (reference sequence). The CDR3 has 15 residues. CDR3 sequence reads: CASNTKGSGANVLTF. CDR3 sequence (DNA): TGTGCCAGCAACACTAAGGGTTCTGGGGCCAACGTCCTGACTTTC. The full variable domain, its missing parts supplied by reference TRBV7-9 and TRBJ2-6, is DTGVSQNPRHKITKRGQNVTFRCDPISEHNRLYWYRQTLGQGPEFLTYFQNEAQLEKSRLLSDRFSAERPKGSFSTLEIQRTEQGDSAMYLCASNTKGSGANVLTFGAGSRLTVL.

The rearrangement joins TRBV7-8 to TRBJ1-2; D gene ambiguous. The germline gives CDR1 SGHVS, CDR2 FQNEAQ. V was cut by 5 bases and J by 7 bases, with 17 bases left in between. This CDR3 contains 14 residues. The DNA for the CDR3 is TGTGCCAGCAGCAGTGCGGTGGGCGGGCTTGGCTACACCTTC. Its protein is CASSSAVGGLGYTF. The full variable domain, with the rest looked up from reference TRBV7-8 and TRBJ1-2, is GAGVSQSPRYKVAKRGQDVALRCDPISGHVSLFWYQQALGQGPEFLTYFQNEAQLDKSGLPSDRFFAERPEGSVSTLKIQRTQQEDSAVYLCASSSAVGGLGYTFGSGTRLTVV.

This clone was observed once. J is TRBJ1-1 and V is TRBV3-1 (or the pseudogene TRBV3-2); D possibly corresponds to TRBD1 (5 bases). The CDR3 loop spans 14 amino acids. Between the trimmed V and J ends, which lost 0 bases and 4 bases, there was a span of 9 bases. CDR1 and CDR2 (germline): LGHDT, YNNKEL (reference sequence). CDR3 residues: CASSQDQGTTEAFF. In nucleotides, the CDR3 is TGTGCCAGCAGCCAAGACCAGGGAACCACTGAAGCTTTCTTT.